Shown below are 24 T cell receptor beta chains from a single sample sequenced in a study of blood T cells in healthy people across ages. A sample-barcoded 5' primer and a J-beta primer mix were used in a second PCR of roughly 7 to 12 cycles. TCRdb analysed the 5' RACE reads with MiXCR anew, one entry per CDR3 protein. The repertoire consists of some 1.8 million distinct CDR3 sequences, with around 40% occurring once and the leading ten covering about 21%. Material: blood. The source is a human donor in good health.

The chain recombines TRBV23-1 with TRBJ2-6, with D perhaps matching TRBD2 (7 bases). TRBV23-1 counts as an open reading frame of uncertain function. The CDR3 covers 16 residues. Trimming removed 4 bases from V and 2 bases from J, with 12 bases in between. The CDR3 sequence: CASSPGGSPGANVLTF. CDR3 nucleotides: TGCGCCAGCAGTCCGGGGGGCTCCCCTGGGGCCAACGTCCTGACTTTC.

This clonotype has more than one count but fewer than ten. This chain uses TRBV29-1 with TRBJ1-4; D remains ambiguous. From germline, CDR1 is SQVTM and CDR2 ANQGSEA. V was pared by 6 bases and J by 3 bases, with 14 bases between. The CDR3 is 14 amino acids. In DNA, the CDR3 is TGCAGCGTCCTGACGAACGGGGCTAATGAAAAACTGTTTTTT. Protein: CSVLTNGANEKLFF.

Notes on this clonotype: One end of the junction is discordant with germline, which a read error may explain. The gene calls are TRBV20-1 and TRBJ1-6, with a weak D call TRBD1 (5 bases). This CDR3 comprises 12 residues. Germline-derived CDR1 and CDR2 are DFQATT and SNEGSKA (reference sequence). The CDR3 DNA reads TGCAGTGCTGCCAACAGGAATTCACTCCTCCACTTT. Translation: CSAANRNSLLHF.

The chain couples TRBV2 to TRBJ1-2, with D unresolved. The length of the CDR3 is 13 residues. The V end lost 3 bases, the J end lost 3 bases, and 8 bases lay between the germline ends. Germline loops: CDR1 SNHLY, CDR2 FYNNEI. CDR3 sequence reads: CASSEWKDYGYTF. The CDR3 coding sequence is TGTGCCAGCAGTGAGTGGAAAGACTATGGCTACACCTTC.

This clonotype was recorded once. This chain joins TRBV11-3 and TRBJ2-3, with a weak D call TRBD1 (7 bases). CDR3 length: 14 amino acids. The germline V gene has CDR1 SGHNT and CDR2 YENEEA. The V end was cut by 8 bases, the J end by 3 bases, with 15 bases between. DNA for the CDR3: TGTGCCAGCGGAGGGGGCTACCGAACAGATACGCAGTATTTT. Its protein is CASGGGYRTDTQYF.

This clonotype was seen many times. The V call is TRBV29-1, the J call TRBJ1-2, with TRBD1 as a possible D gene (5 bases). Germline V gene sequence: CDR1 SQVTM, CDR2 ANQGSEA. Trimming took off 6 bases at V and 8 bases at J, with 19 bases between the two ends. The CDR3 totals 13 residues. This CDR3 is CSVAGTGRGGYTF. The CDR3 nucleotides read TGCAGCGTCGCCGGTACAGGACGTGGGGGCTACACCTTC.

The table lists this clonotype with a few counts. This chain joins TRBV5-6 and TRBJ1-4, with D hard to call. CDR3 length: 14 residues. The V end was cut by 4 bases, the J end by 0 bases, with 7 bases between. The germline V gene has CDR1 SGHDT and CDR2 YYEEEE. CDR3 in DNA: TGTGCCAGCAGCCAACTTGCAACTAATGAAAAACTGTTTTTT. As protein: CASSQLATNEKLFF.

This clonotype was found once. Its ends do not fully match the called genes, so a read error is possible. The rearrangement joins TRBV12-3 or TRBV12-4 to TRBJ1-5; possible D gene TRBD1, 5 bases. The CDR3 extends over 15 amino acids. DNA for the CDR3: TGTGCCGGCAGTTTACGGGGCGGATTAAATCAGCCCCAGCATTTT. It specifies CAGSLRGGLNQPQHF.

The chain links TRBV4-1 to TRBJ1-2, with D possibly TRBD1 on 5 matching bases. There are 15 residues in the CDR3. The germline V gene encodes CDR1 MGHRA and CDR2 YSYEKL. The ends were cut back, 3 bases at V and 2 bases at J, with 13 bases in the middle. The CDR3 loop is CASSQADGTNYGYTF. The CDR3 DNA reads TGCGCCAGCAGCCAGGCCGACGGGACCAACTATGGCTACACCTTC.

The CDR3 loop reads CASSLDALTEAFF. CDR3 DNA: TGTGCCAGCAGCTTAGATGCCTTGACTGAAGCTTTCTTT. The chain links TRBV7-2 to TRBJ1-1; no reliable D call. This CDR3 region has 13 residues. Trimming shortened V by 1 base and J by 5 bases, and 8 bases separated the two germline ends. Per the germline V gene, CDR1 is SGHTA and CDR2 is FQGNSA.

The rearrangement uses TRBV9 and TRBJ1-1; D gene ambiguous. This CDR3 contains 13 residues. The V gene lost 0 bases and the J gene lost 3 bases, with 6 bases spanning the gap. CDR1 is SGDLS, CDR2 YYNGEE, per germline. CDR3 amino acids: CASSVGDHTEAFF. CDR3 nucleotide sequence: TGTGCCAGCAGCGTAGGCGACCACACTGAAGCTTTCTTT. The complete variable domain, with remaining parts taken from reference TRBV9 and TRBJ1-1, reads DSGVTQTPKHLITATGQRVTLRCSPRSGDLSVYWYQQSLDQGLQFLIQYYNGEERAKGNILERFSAQQFPDLHSELNLSSLELGDSALYFCASSVGDHTEAFFGQGTRLTVV.

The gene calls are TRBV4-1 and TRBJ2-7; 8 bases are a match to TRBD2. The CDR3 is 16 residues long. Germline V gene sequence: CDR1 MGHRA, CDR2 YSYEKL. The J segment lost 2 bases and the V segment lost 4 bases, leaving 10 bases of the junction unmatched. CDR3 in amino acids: CASSLRGLASPYEQYF. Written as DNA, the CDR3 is TGCGCCAGCAGCCTCCGAGGACTAGCAAGTCCCTACGAGCAGTACTTC.

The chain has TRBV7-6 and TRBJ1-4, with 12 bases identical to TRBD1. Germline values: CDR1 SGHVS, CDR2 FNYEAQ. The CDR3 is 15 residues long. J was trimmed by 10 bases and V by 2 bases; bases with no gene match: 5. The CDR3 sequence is CASSLTGTGGGKLFF. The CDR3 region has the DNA TGTGCCAGCAGCTTAACTGGGACAGGGGGCGGAAAACTGTTTTTT.

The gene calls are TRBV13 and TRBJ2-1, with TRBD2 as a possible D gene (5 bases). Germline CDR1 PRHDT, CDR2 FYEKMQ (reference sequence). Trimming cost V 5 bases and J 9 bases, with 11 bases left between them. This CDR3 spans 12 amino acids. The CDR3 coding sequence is TGTGCCAGCAGCGAGGGTAAGAGTGAGCAGTTCTTC. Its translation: CASSEGKSEQFF.

The CDR3 sequence is CASRTGNGGGYNEQFF. The CDR3 nucleotides are TGCGCCAGCAGAACGGGTAATGGGGGGGGTTACAATGAGCAGTTCTTC. The V call is TRBV5-1, the J call TRBJ2-1, with TRBD2 identical over 7 bases. This CDR3 contains 16 residues. The ends lost 5 bases at V and 4 bases at J; junction bases unmatched: 12. Germline V gene data show CDR1 as SGHRS and CDR2 as YFSETQ.

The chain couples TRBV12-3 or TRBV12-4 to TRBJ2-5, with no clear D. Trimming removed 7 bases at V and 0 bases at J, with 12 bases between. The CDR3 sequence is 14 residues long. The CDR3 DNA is TGTGCCAGCACCCCGGACCCCAACCAAGAGACCCAGTACTTC. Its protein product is CASTPDPNQETQYF.

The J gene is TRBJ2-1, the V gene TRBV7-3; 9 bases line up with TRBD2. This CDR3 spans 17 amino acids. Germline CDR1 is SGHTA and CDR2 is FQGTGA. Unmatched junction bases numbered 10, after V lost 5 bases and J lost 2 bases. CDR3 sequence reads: CASSPDSAGGTYNEQFF. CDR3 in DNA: TGTGCCAGCAGCCCTGACTCAGCGGGGGGAACCTACAATGAGCAGTTCTTC.

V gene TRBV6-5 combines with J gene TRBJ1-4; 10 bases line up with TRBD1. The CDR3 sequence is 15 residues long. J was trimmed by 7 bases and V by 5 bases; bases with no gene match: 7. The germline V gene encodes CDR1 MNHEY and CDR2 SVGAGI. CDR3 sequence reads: CASSLLGDRGEKLFF. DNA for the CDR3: TGTGCCAGCAGTCTTCTGGGGGACAGGGGTGAAAAACTGTTTTTT.

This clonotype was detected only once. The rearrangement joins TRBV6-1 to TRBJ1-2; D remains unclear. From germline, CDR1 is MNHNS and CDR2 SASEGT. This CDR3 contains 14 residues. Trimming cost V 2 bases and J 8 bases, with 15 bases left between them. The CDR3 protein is CASSEIEELPGYTF. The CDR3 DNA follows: TGTGCCAGCAGTGAAATTGAGGAACTCCCGGGCTACACCTTC.

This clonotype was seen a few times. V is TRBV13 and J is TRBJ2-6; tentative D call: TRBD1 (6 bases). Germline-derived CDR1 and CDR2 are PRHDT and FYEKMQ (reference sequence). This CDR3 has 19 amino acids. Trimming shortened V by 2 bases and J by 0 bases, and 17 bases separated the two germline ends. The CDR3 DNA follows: TGTGCCAGCAGCTTAATGGCACGGACAGTACACTCTGGGGCCAACGTCCTGACTTTC. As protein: CASSLMARTVHSGANVLTF. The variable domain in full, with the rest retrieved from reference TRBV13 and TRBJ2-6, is AAGVIQSPRHLIKEKRETATLKCYPIPRHDTVYWYQQGPGQDPQFLISFYEKMQSDKGSIPDRFSAQQFSDYHSELNMSSLELGDSALYFCASSLMARTVHSGANVLTFGAGSRLTVL.

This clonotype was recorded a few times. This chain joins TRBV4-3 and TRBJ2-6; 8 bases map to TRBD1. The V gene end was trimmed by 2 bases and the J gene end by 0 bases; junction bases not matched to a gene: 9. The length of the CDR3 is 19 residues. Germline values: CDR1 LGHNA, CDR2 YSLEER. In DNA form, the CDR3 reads TGCGCCAGCAGCCAACTTTGGACAGGGTCTAACTCTGGGGCCAACGTCCTGACTTTC. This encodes CASSQLWTGSNSGANVLTF.

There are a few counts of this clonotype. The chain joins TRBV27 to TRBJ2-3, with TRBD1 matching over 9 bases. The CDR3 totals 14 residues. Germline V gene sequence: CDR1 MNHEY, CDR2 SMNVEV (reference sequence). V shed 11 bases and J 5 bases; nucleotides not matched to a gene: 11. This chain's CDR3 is CASRRDRVIDTQYF. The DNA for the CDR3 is TGTGCCTCCCGGCGGGACAGGGTCATAGATACGCAGTATTTT.

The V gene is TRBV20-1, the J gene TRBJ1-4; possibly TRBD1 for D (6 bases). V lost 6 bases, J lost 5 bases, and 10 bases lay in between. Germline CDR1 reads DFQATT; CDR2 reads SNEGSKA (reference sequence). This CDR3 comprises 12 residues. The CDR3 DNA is TGCAGTGCAAGACAGGTGAATGAAAAACTGTTTTTT. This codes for CSARQVNEKLFF.

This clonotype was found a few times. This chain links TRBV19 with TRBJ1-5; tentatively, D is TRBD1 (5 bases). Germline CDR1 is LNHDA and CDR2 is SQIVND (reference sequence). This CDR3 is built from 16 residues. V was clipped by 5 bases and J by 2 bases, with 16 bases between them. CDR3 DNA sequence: TGTGCCAGTAGTTTCGGGGGGGATCCGGGCAATCAGCCCCAGCATTTT. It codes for CASSFGGDPGNQPQHF.